Shown below are 15 T cell receptor beta chains from a single sample sequenced in a study of blood T cells in healthy people across ages. With a J-beta primer mix and a sample-barcoded 5' primer, a second PCR ran about 6 to 11 cycles. TCRdb re-analysed the 5' RACE reads in MiXCR, keeping a single row per CDR3 protein. The top ten hold around 2.1% of the sample, which has about 1.8 million distinct CDR3 sequences, around half seen once. The sample consisted of blood. These TCRs come from a woman aged 40 to 49 in good health.

This chain joins TRBV7-2 and TRBJ2-5, with D unresolved. The germline V gene encodes CDR1 SGHTA and CDR2 FQGNSA. The CDR3 contains 16 residues. V was trimmed by 8 bases and J by 2 bases, leaving 21 bases between them. The CDR3 here is CASATWRRAAQETQYF. CDR3 sequence (DNA): TGTGCCAGCGCAACTTGGCGTCGGGCAGCGCAAGAGACCCAGTACTTC.

In this sample, this clonotype turned up a few times. The chain has TRBV7-6 and TRBJ2-3; maybe TRBD2 (6 bases). CDR1 and CDR2 from the germline V gene are SGHVS and FNYEAQ. V was cut by 4 bases and J by 2 bases, with 13 bases left in between. CDR3 size: 15 residues. The CDR3 DNA follows: TGTGCCAGCAGCTCCTTAGCGGAGAACACAGATACGCAGTATTTT. Protein product: CASSSLAENTDTQYF.

The chain recombines TRBV24-1 with TRBJ1-4, with 9 positions matching TRBD1. J gave up 5 bases and V 4 bases, and 4 bases lay outside the gene matches. Germline CDR1 and CDR2: KGHDR and SFDVKD. CDR3 length: 15 residues. CDR3 residues: CATSDQQGANEKLFF. The CDR3 DNA is TGTGCCACCAGTGACCAACAGGGGGCAAATGAAAAACTGTTTTTT.

The chain recombines TRBV4-3 with TRBJ1-2; D is perhaps TRBD1 (6 bases). Trimming removed 4 bases at V and 5 bases at J, with 20 bases between. The CDR3 is made up of 16 amino acids. The germline CDR1 and CDR2 sequences are LGHNA and YSLEER. The CDR3 DNA follows: TGCGCCAGCAGCCCCAGCGGGGCAGGGGTATGGTATGGCTACACCTTC. This sequence encodes CASSPSGAGVWYGYTF.

The chain links TRBV27 to TRBJ2-4; 9 bases align to TRBD1. There are 14 residues in the CDR3. Germline values: CDR1 MNHEY, CDR2 SMNVEV (reference sequence). The J segment lost 8 bases and the V segment lost 4 bases, leaving 6 bases of the junction unmatched. The CDR3 sequence: CASSSRTGVDIQYF. The CDR3 nucleotides are TGTGCCAGCAGTTCCCGGACAGGGGTGGACATTCAGTACTTC.

This clonotype appeared many times. This chain uses TRBV6-2 or TRBV6-3 with TRBJ2-1, with 14 bases aligning to TRBD2. Germline assignment: CDR1 MNHEY and CDR2 SVGEGT. This CDR3 contains 15 residues. V trimming: 6 bases; J trimming: 2 bases; junction bases outside the gene matches: 0. The CDR3 region is CASRTSGGAYNEQFF. The DNA for the CDR3 is TGTGCCAGCAGGACTAGCGGGGGGGCCTACAATGAGCAGTTCTTC.

The V and J genes are TRBV20-1 and TRBJ2-5; tentatively, D is TRBD1 (6 bases). The CDR3 contains 14 residues. V was shortened by 2 bases and J by 4 bases, with 14 bases between the two germline ends. Germline CDR1 and CDR2: DFQATT and SNEGSKA (reference sequence). The CDR3: CSARRGRGGETQYF. In DNA, the CDR3 is TGCAGTGCTAGAAGGGGCAGGGGTGGAGAGACCCAGTACTTC.

The chain couples TRBV12-3 or TRBV12-4 to TRBJ1-2; TRBD1 aligns across 9 bases. The length of the CDR3 is 15 residues. V gave up 6 bases and J gave up 2 bases; unmatched junction bases: 7. CDR3 sequence reads: CASSPRTGVNYGYTF. The CDR3 region has the DNA TGTGCCAGCAGCCCGCGGACAGGGGTGAACTATGGCTACACCTTC.

The gene calls are TRBV12-3 or TRBV12-4 and TRBJ1-5; D call uncertain. The CDR3 spans 14 residues. Deletions cut 3 bases from V and 3 bases from J, with 9 bases between. CDR3 protein: CASSLMVNNQPQHF. In DNA, the CDR3 is TGTGCCAGCAGTTTGATGGTAAACAATCAGCCCCAGCATTTT.

This clonotype was seen a single time. The chain has TRBV29-1 and TRBJ2-5; 9 bases map to TRBD2. The J call may be incorrect, as the DNA end agrees better with TRBJ2-1. Germline CDR1 and CDR2: SQVTM and ANQGSEA. There are 15 residues in the CDR3. CDR3 in amino acids: CSVARRRGGQETQFF. DNA of the CDR3: TGCAGCGTTGCGCGCAGGCGGGGGGGTCAAGAGACCCAGTTCTTC.

The V call is TRBV12-3 or TRBV12-4, the J call TRBJ2-1; TRBD2 agrees at 13 bases. TRBJ2-7 explains the end of the DNA better; the J call may be wrong. The CDR3 spans 20 residues. In nucleotides, the CDR3 is TGTGCCAGCAGTTTAAGGACTAGCGGGGGTGTTAACCAACCCTACAATGAGCAGTACTTC. This sequence encodes CASSLRTSGGVNQPYNEQYF.

This clonotype was seen only a few times. The chain uses TRBV28 and TRBJ2-7, with D unclear. This CDR3 spans 8 amino acids. The ends were cut back, 4 bases at V and 10 bases at J, with 2 bases in the middle. CDR1 and CDR2 from the germline V gene are MDHEN and SYDVKM. CDR3 DNA: TGTGCCAGCAGTTCCCAGTACTTC. Its protein product is CASSSQYF.

This chain joins TRBV20-1 and TRBJ2-5, with 8 bases lining up with TRBD2. This CDR3 is built from 14 residues. Germline V lookup: CDR1 DFQATT, CDR2 SNEGSKA (reference sequence). The ends lost 6 bases at V and 9 bases at J; junction bases unmatched: 15. CDR3 coding DNA: TGCAGTGCGAAAGATGTAGCGGGAAAGGGGCCCCAGTACTTC. Translating gives CSAKDVAGKGPQYF.

This clonotype was counted between two and nine times. The chain carries TRBV6-5 and TRBJ2-5; the D gene is possibly TRBD1 (7 bases). Trimming cost V 2 bases and J 4 bases, with 14 bases left between them. The germline V gene encodes CDR1 MNHEY and CDR2 SVGAGI. The CDR3 totals 15 residues. The CDR3 here is CASSYLNRGGETQYF. The DNA for the CDR3 is TGTGCCAGCAGTTACCTAAACAGGGGAGGAGAGACCCAGTACTTC.

This sequence joins TRBV4-2 and TRBJ1-2; 8 nucleotides align to TRBD1. In germline, CDR1 is LGHNA, CDR2 YNFKEQ. The CDR3 has 19 amino acids. With V trimmed by 0 bases and J by 6 bases, 18 bases remained unmatched. DNA of the CDR3: TGTGCCAGCAGCCAAGATTCGATAAGTGCAGGGGGCGCCTTTGATGGCTACACCTTC. Protein product: CASSQDSISAGGAFDGYTF.